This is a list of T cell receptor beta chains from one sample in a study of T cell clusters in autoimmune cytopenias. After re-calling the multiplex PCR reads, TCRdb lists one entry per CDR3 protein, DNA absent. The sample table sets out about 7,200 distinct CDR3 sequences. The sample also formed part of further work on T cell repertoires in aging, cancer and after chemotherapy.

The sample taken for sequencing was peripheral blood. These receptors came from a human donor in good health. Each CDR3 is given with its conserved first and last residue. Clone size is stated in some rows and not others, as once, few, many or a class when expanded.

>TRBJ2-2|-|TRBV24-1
CATKRAGDTGELFF
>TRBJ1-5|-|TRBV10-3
CAISVQLDQPQHF
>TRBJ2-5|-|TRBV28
CASSYDRVETQYF
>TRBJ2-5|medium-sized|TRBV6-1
CASSGSREETQYF
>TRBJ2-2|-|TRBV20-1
CSARVPFGQGASGELFF
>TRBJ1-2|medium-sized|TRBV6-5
CASSYLTGRGGYTF
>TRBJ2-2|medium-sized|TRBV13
CASSLGLAGGPGELFF
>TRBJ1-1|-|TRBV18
CASSARQGAEAFF
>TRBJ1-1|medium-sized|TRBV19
CASSTGRGEAFF
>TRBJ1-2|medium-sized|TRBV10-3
CAIKAADRYGYTF
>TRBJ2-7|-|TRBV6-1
CASSDRHRKTYEQYF
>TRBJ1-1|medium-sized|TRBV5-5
CASSLGGGGGNTEAFF
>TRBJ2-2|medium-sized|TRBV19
CASRRTNTGELFF
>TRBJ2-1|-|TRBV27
CASSYRLAGSYNEQFF
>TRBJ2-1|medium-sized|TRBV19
CASTDRLSYNEQFF
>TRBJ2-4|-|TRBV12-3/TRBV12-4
CASSLRAGQDIQYF
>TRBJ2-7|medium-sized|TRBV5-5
CASSLLRTGQTSAQYF
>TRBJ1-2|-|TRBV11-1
CASSFRGTREGYGYTF
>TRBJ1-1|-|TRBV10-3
CAISNRGTEAFF
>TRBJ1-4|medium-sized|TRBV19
CASSIDRSGEKLFF
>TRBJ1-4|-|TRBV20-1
CSATGGGNEKLFF
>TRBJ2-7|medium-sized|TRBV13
CASSPPLPGRDEQYF
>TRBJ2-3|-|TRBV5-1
CASSLDGMGTDTQYF
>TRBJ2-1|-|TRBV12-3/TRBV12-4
CASSLGPARNNEQFF
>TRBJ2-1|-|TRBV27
CASISGAGGNNEQFF
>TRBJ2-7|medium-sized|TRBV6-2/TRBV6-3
CASRAGTQLSYEQYF
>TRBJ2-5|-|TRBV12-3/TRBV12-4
CASSRREQETQYF
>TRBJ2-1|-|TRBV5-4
CASSLRTWRTYNEQFF
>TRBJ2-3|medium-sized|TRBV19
CASSARPVEGQYF
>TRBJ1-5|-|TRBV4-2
CASSFLSSNQPQHF
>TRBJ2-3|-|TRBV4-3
CASSQQSTDTQYF
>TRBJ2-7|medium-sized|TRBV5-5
CASSFRLADTYEQYF
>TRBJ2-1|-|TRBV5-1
CASSLDRGRDEQFF
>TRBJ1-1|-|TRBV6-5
CASSQDTRGTTEAFF